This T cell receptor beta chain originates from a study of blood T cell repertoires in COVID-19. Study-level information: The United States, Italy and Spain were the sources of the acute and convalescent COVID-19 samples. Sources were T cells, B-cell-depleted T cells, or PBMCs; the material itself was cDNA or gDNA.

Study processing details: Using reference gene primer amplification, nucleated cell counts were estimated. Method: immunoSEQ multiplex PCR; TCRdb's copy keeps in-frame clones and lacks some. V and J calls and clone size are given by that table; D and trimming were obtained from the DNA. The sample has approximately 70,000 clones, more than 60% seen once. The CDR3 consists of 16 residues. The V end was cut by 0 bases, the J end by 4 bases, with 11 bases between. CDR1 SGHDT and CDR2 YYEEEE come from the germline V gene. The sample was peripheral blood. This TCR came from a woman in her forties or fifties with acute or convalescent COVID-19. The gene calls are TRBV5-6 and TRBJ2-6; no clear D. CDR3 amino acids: CASSLDGPSGANVLTF. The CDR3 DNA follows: TGTGCCAGCAGCTTGGATGGGCCCTCGGGGGCCAACGTCCTGACTTTC.